The 8 T cell receptor beta chains below all came from one sample that was sequenced in a study of shared T cell receptors in the human thymus. Sequencing used immunoSEQ multiplex PCR; TCRdb keeps in-frame clones, though not all of them. The table includes 65,000 to 70,000 clones, about 95% detected once. The source material was thymocytes. All receptors come from a human donor.

The sample holds one count of this clone. J is TRBJ2-7 and V is TRBV6-8; D uncertain. The CDR3 length is 13 residues. V lost 2 bases to trimming and J lost 6 bases, with 11 bases between them. Germline assignment: CDR1 MNHGY and CDR2 SAAAGT. The chain's CDR3 is CASSYVTTGEQYF. The CDR3 DNA is TGTGCCAGCAGTTACGTCACGACGGGCGAGCAGTACTTC.

About this clone itself: The junction departs from germline at one end; a sequencing error may be responsible. The chain is built from TRBV11-3 and TRBJ1-5; weak D call: TRBD1 (6 bases). Germline V CDR1 and CDR2: SGHNT, YENEEA. The CDR3 length is 15 residues. In DNA form, the CDR3 reads TGTGCCAGCAGCTTAGGGACAGAGAGAAATCAGCCCCGGCATTTT. This encodes CASSLGTERNQPRHF.

Regarding this clone: Compared with germline, one end of the junction differs, possibly owing to a read error. The chain employs TRBV30 and TRBJ1-6, with TRBD1 matching over 9 bases. This CDR3 spans 17 amino acids. The germline gives CDR1 GTSNPN, CDR2 SVGIG (reference sequence). CDR3 sequence: CAGRPFGQGKINSPLHF. The CDR3 DNA is TGTGCCGGGAGACCCTTTGGACAGGGGAAGATTAATTCACCCCTCCACTTT.

V gene TRBV28 combines with J gene TRBJ1-2; possibly TRBD1 for D (5 bases). The CDR3 runs 16 residues. Germline V gene sequence: CDR1 MDHEN, CDR2 SYDVKM. The V and J ends lost 5 bases and 2 bases respectively, with 18 bases between them. The CDR3 DNA follows: TGTGCCAGCAGTCCGGAATACGGACAACGAAACTATGGCTACACCTTC. This encodes CASSPEYGQRNYGYTF.

J is TRBJ1-2 and V is TRBV6-1; unclear D gene. This CDR3 is built from 12 residues. V was pared by 1 base and J by 7 bases, with 7 bases between. From germline, CDR1 is MNHNS and CDR2 SASEGT. The CDR3 region has the DNA TGTGCCAGCAGTGAAGTAGGGTCTGGCTACACCTTC. Translating gives CASSEVGSGYTF.

The genes are TRBV5-1 and TRBJ1-1; possibly TRBD1 for D (5 bases). Trimming took 5 bases from V and 7 from J, leaving 21 bases between them. CDR1 SGHRS and CDR2 YFSETQ come from the germline V gene. CDR3 size: 15 residues. The DNA for the CDR3 is TGCGCCAGCAGGAACCCGGGACGCTCGCGGGGTGAAGCTTTCTTT. Its protein product is CASRNPGRSRGEAFF.

The chain employs TRBV5-1 and TRBJ1-2; 9 bases line up with TRBD1. CDR3 length: 22 amino acids. The V gene's germline CDR1 is SGHRS and CDR2 YFSETQ. The trim removed 0 bases at V and 4 bases at J, leaving 25 bases unmatched. CDR3 sequence reads: CASSLDGDRESVPFGSFYGYTF. The DNA of the CDR3 is TGCGCCAGCAGCTTGGATGGGGACAGGGAATCAGTCCCGTTTGGGTCTTTCTATGGCTACACCTTC. The full variable domain, in which reference TRBV5-1 and TRBJ1-2 provide the parts outside the CDR3, is KAGVTQTPRYLIKTRGQQVTLSCSPISGHRSVSWYQQTPGQGLQFLFEYFSETQRNKGNFPGRFSGRQFSNSRSEMNVSTLELGDSALYLCASSLDGDRESVPFGSFYGYTFGSGTRLTVV.

This chain uses TRBV28 with TRBJ1-6, with 7 bases fitting TRBD1. The CDR3 totals 20 residues. Germline-derived CDR1 and CDR2 are MDHEN and SYDVKM. V shed 2 bases, J shed 1 base, and the junction held 14 bases outside the gene matches. The CDR3 sequence: CASSLGPLQGEESYNSPLHF. The CDR3 region has the DNA TGTGCCAGCAGTTTAGGGCCCCTGCAGGGGGAGGAATCCTATAATTCACCCCTCCACTTT.